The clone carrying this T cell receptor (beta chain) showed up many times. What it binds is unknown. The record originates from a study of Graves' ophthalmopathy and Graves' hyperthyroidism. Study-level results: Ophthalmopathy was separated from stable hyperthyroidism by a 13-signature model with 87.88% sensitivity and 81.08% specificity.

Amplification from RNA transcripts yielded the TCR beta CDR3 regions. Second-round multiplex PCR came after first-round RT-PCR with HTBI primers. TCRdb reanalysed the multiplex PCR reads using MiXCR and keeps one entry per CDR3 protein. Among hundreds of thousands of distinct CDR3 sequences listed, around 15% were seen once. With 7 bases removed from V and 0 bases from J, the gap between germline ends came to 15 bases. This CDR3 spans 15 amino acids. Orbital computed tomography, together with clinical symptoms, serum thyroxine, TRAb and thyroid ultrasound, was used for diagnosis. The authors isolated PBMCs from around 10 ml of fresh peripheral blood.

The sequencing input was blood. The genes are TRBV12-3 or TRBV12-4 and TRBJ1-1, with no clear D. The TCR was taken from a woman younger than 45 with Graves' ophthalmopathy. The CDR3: CASTQDQAMNTEAFF. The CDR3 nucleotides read TGTGCCAGCACCCAGGATCAGGCGATGAACACTGAAGCTTTCTTT.